The 14 T cell receptor beta chains reported below all come from one sample, sequenced in a study of early T cells in non-severe SARS-CoV-2 infection. A single record per CDR3 protein comes from TCRdb applying MiXCR to the 5' RACE reads. The sample records around 60,000 distinct CDR3 sequences, 18% being singletons. The input for sequencing was whole blood, taken at baseline. The receptor source for this set is an adult who was a healthcare worker with PCR-confirmed SARS-CoV-2 infection or an uninfected control (not recorded which).

This clonotype has only a few counts. A read error may account for a junction end that differs from germline. The CDR3 DNA reads as TGTGCCAGCAGTCCGCATAGCGGGGACTCCTTCAATGAGCAGTTCTTC. It encodes CASSPHSGDSFNEQFF. The gene calls are TRBV27 and TRBJ2-1; 8 nucleotides match TRBD2. The CDR3 covers 16 residues. CDR1 is MNHEY, CDR2 SMNVEV, per germline (reference sequence).

This chain links TRBV2 with TRBJ2-5, with 10 bases fitting TRBD1. Germline CDR1 and CDR2: SNHLY and FYNNEI. CDR3 size: 12 residues. The V gene end was trimmed by 7 bases and the J gene end by 5 bases; junction bases not matched to a gene: 1. This CDR3 reads CASTGQGETQYF. CDR3 bases: TGTGCCAGCACGGGACAGGGGGAGACCCAGTACTTC.

The chain couples TRBV7-2 to TRBJ2-1; D remains ambiguous. V shed 1 base and J shed 5 bases, with 3 bases lying between them. CDR3 size: 12 residues. Germline V CDR1 and CDR2: SGHTA, FQGNSA. The CDR3 region has the DNA TGTGCCAGCAGCTTAGGTAACAATGAGCAGTTCTTC. Its protein product is CASSLGNNEQFF.

The chain joins TRBV4-3 to TRBJ2-7; the D call may be TRBD1 or TRBD2 (7 bases each). This CDR3 spans 15 amino acids. The V gene lost 2 bases and the J gene lost 4 bases, with 15 bases spanning the gap. Looked up from germline, CDR1 is LGHNA and CDR2 is YSLEER. For the CDR3, the DNA is TGCGCCAGCAGCCAACTAGGGGGCGGGAGTTACGAGCAGTACTTC. It yields the protein CASSQLGGGSYEQYF.

This clonotype occurred many times. The chain uses TRBV24-1 and TRBJ1-5, with a tentative D call TRBD1 (5 bases). V gave up 4 bases and J gave up 5 bases, with 11 bases separating them. The length of the CDR3 is 14 residues. Per the germline V gene, CDR1 is KGHDR and CDR2 is SFDVKD. The CDR3 region is CATSEPGPYQPQHF. The CDR3 nucleotides are TGTGCCACCAGTGAACCAGGGCCCTATCAGCCCCAGCATTTT.

The rearrangement links TRBV19 to TRBJ2-1; 11 nucleotides agree with TRBD2. There are 16 residues in the CDR3. Germline-derived CDR1 and CDR2 are LNHDA and SQIVND (reference sequence). V lost 4 bases and J lost 7; bases outside the gene matches: 9. CDR3 residues: CASSRVTSGSWNEQFF. The CDR3 region has the DNA TGTGCCAGTAGTAGGGTAACTAGCGGGAGTTGGAATGAGCAGTTCTTC.

This clonotype showed up just a few times. The chain recombines TRBV18 with TRBJ1-4; D is ambiguous. V shed 2 bases and J shed 2 bases, with 9 bases lying between them. CDR3 length: 15 amino acids. Germline loops: CDR1 KGHSH, CDR2 LQKENI. The CDR3 coding sequence is TGTGCCAGCTCACCAACGACGGGGACTAATGAAAAACTGTTTTTT. Protein: CASSPTTGTNEKLFF.

Ten or more counts support this clonotype. The J gene is TRBJ1-5, the V gene TRBV5-7, with D unresolved. TRBV5-7 qualifies as an ORF whose function is uncertain. Trimming took 3 bases from V and 3 from J, leaving 16 bases between them. This CDR3 contains 16 residues. CDR3 bases: TGTGCCAGCAGCTGTCGTTACTGGCAACACAATCAGCCCCAGCATTTT. It translates to CASSCRYWQHNQPQHF.

This clonotype was counted only a few times. The CDR3: CASTWDRGLGEKLFF. The CDR3 DNA is TGTGCCAGCACATGGGACAGGGGGCTTGGTGAAAAACTGTTTTTT. This sequence joins TRBV2 and TRBJ1-4; the match to TRBD1 covers 12 bases. The germline V gene encodes CDR1 SNHLY and CDR2 FYNNEI. Trimming removed 7 bases from V and 7 bases from J; junction bases left unmatched: 7. The CDR3 is made up of 15 amino acids.

This clonotype has a handful of counts. The V call is TRBV5-1, the J call TRBJ2-3; 8 nucleotides agree with TRBD2. Germline CDR1 is SGHRS and CDR2 is YFSETQ. After removal of 4 bases from V and 4 bases from J, the junction contained 11 bases not matched to a gene. The CDR3 is made up of 16 amino acids. The CDR3 here is CASSPNSGVVSDTQYF. For the CDR3, the DNA is TGCGCCAGCAGCCCCAATAGCGGGGTAGTATCAGATACGCAGTATTTT.

This clonotype was counted between two and nine times. The chain has TRBV6-1 and TRBJ1-2; D unresolved. The V gene's germline CDR1 is MNHNS and CDR2 SASEGT. V dropped 9 bases and J dropped 2 bases, with 10 bases sitting between them. The length of the CDR3 is 12 residues. CDR3 sequence (DNA): TGTGCCAGTACGGGTGGGAACTATGGCTACACCTTC. This gives the protein CASTGGNYGYTF.

The rearrangement joins TRBV20-1 to TRBJ2-5; D ambiguous. The CDR3 consists of 11 residues. The germline V gene has CDR1 DFQATT and CDR2 SNEGSKA (reference sequence). Trimming removed 3 bases from V and 2 bases from J, with 4 bases in between. The CDR3 here is CSARLQETQYF. CDR3 DNA sequence: TGCAGTGCTAGGTTACAAGAGACCCAGTACTTC.

In its sample, this clonotype was seen a few times. The V call is TRBV11-2, the J call TRBJ2-3; TRBD2 agrees at 8 bases. V shed 2 bases and J 1 base; nucleotides not matched to a gene: 2. The germline gives CDR1 SGHAT, CDR2 FQNNGV. The CDR3 is 15 residues long. This CDR3 reads CASSLTSGRTDTQYF. CDR3 bases: TGTGCCAGCAGCTTAACTAGCGGCCGCACAGATACGCAGTATTTT.

This clonotype was seen a handful of times. This chain links TRBV12-3 or TRBV12-4 with TRBJ2-7; 9 nucleotides line up with TRBD2. This CDR3 is 14 amino acids long. V was clipped by 5 bases and J by 3 bases; unmatched bases: 5. In DNA, the CDR3 is TGTGCCAGCAGTCGAAGAGCGGGGGGCTACGAGCAGTACTTC. It translates to CASSRRAGGYEQYF.